This T cell receptor (beta chain) was identified during a study of shared clonotypes between healthy human individuals. Sequencing was performed with immunoSEQ multiplex PCR; in TCRdb, only in-frame clones are kept and a portion is missing. The table shows 2.5 million or so clones, with roughly 92% occurring only once. This receptor was taken from a man between 18 and 35 years old in good health. The material sequenced was naive CD4+ T cells sorted from blood. Noted subset: CD45RA+ positively selected.

As DNA, the CDR3 is TGTGCCAGCAGCGACAGCTTCGTGAACCAGTACTTC. Residues: CASSDSFVNQYF. V is TRBV6-5 and J is TRBJ2-5; TRBD1 is a possible D gene (5 bases). CDR1 and CDR2 (germline): MNHEY, SVGAGI. The CDR3 is 12 residues long. V was shortened by 6 bases and J by 10 bases, with 15 bases between the two germline ends.